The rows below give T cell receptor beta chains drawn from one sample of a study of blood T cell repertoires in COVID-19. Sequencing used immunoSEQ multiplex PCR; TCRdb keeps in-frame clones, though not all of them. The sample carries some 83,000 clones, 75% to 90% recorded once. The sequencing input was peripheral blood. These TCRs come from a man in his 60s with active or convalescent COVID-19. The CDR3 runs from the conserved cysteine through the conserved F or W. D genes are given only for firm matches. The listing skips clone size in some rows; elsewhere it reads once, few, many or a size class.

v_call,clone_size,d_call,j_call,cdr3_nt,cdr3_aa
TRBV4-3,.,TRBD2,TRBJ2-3,TGCGCCAGCAGCCAAGAAACTAGCGGGGCCCCTTGGGATACGCAGTATTTT,CASSQETSGAPWDTQYF
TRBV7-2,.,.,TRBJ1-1,TGTGCCAGCAGCCCCACCTATGGGGGGGCGGCTCGGACTGAAGCTTTCTTT,CASSPTYGGAARTEAFF
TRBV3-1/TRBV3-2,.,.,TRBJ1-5,TGTGCCAGCAGCCCTATGGGAGGGCAGCCCCAGCATTTT,CASSPMGGQPQHF
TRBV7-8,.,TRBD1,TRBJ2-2,TGTGCCAGCAGGCGGACAGGCCCTTTCGGCACCGGGGAGCTGTTTTTT,CASRRTGPFGTGELFF
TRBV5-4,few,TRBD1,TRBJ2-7,TGTGCCAGCAGCACCGGGGGGACAGGGAGCTCCTACGAGCAGTACTTC,CASSTGGTGSSYEQYF
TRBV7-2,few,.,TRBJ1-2,TGTGCCAGCAGCCTAGATTGGAGGGGGGGCGGCTACACCTTC,CASSLDWRGGGYTF
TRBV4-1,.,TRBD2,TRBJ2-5,TGCGCCAGCAGCCAAGAAACCCTAGCGGGGGGATACCAAGAGACCCAGTACTTC,CASSQETLAGGYQETQYF
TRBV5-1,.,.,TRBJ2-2,TGCGCCAGCAGCTTGGAGGGACAACCGACCGGGGAGCTGTTTTTT,CASSLEGQPTGELFF
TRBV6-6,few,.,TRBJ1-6,TGTGCCAGCAGTTACGCAGAAAATAATTCACCCCTCCACTTT,CASSYAENNSPLHF
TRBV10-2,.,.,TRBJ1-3,TGCGCCAGCAGTGAGTCGGGGTTTAGCGGCTCTGGAAACACCATATATTTT,CASSESGFSGSGNTIYF
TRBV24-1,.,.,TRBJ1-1,TGTGCCACCAGTGATCTCCCTGACGGGTCGAACACTGAAGCTTTCTTT,CATSDLPDGSNTEAFF
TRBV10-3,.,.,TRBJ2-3,TGTGCCATCAGTGAGTCGCCGAGAACTAGCACAGATACGCAGTATTTT,CAISESPRTSTDTQYF
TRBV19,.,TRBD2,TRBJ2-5,TGTGCCAGTAGTGGAGTAGCGGGGTACCAAGAGACCCAGTACTTC,CASSGVAGYQETQYF
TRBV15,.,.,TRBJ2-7,TGTGCCACCAGCAGAGGGCAGTACTACGAGCAGTACTTC,CATSRGQYYEQYF
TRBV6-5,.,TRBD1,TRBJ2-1,TGTGCCAGCAGCCGGGACAGGGATGACAATGAGCAGTTCTTC,CASSRDRDDNEQFF
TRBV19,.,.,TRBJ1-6,TGTGCCAGTAGACCAGGCGGGAAGGGGAATTCACCCCTCCACTTT,CASRPGGKGNSPLHF
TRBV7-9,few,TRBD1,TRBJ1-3,TGTGCCAGCAGCCCGGGGACAGGGATCTCTGGAAACACCATATATTTT,CASSPGTGISGNTIYF
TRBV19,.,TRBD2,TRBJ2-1,TGTGCCAGTAGTATAGTGGTAGCGGGGGGGCGTCACAATGAGCAGTTCTTC,CASSIVVAGGRHNEQFF
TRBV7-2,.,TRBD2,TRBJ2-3,TGTGCCAGCATCCTAAGCGCGGGGGGGCCCGGAGATACGCAGTATTTT,CASILSAGGPGDTQYF
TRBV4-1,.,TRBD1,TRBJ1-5,TGCGCCAGCAGCCAAGATCGGGCAGGGGGAAACAATCAGCCCCAGCATTTT,CASSQDRAGGNNQPQHF
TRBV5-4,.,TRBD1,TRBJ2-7,TGTGCCAGCTCGGGACAGGGGGTCGACGAGCAGTACTTC,CASSGQGVDEQYF
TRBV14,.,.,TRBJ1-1,TGTGCCAGCAGCCCTCGGTGGGGAGTTTGGACTGAAGCTTTCTTT,CASSPRWGVWTEAFF
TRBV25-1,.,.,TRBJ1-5,TGTGCCAGCAGTGACCAGGCTGGCAATCAGCCCCAGCATTTT,CASSDQAGNQPQHF
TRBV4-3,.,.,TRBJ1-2,TGCGCCAGCAGCCAAGGAGGGAGACGGGCAGCTAACTATGGCTACACCTTC,CASSQGGRRAANYGYTF
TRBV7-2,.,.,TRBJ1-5,TGTGCCAGCAGCCCCGCACTGGGGGCCTACAATCAGCCCCAGCATTTT,CASSPALGAYNQPQHF
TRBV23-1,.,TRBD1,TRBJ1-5,TGCGCCAGCAGTCACCCGGACAGGTATAGCAATCAGCCCCAGCATTTT,CASSHPDRYSNQPQHF
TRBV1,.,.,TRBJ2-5,TGCACCAGCAGCCAAGAGGTGGCGGAGCAAGAGACCCAGTACTTC,CTSSQEVAEQETQYF
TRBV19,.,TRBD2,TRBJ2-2,TGTGCCAGTAGTACCGGACTAGCCAACACCGGGGAGCTGTTTTTT,CASSTGLANTGELFF
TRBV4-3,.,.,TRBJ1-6,TGCGCCAGCAGCCTGGGAGGGAAAAGGGATTCACCCCTCCACTTT,CASSLGGKRDSPLHF
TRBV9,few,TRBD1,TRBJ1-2,TGTGCCAGCAGCAAAGCCGGGACAGGGAACTATGGCTACACCTTC,CASSKAGTGNYGYTF
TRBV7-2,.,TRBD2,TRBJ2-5,TGTGCCAGCAGCCTTAGAACCGGGACTAGCGAGACCCAGTACTTC,CASSLRTGTSETQYF
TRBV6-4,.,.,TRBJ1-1,TGTGCCAGCAGCGGGAGTCCCGGAAACACTGAAGCTTTCTTT,CASSGSPGNTEAFF
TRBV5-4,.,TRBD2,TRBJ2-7,TGTGCCAGCAGCCCTCGGGGGGAGTACGAGCAGTACTTC,CASSPRGEYEQYF
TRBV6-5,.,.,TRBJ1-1,TGTGCCAGCAGTTACGGGGGCGTCAACACTGAAGCTTTCTTT,CASSYGGVNTEAFF
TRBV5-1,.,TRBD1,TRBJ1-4,TGCGCCAGCCGACAGGGGCGGGGTGAAAAACTGTTTTTT,CASRQGRGEKLFF
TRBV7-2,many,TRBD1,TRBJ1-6,TGTGCCAGCAGCTTTGGGGGGACAGGGCCCTATAATTCACCCCTCCACTTT,CASSFGGTGPYNSPLHF
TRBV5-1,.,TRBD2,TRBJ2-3,TGCGCCAGCAGTTTAGCGGGGGGGCCCGCAGATACGCAGTATTTT,CASSLAGGPADTQYF
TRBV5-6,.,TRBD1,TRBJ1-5,TGTGCCAGCAGCTGGACCGGGACAGGGAACAATCAGCCCCAGCATTTT,CASSWTGTGNNQPQHF
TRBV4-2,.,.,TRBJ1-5,TGTGCCAGCAGCCCCCTCGGGGGGCAAGATCAGCCCCAGCATTTT,CASSPLGGQDQPQHF
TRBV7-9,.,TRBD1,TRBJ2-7,TGTGCCAGCAGCTCCCCGGGACAGGGCTACGAGCAGTACTTC,CASSSPGQGYEQYF
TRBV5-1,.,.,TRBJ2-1,TGCGCCAGCAGTAGGGAGAGCTCCTACAATGAGCAGTTCTTC,CASSRESSYNEQFF
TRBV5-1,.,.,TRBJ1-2,TGCGCCAGCAGCTTGGAGGGCGGGGTCGAGGGCTACACCTTC,CASSLEGGVEGYTF
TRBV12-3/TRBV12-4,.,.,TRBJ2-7,TGTGCCAGCAGTCGTGACAGAACCTACGAGCAGTACTTC,CASSRDRTYEQYF
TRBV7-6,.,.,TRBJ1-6,TGTGCCAGCAGCTTAGCCGGGGGTACATATAATTCACCCCTCCACTTT,CASSLAGGTYNSPLHF
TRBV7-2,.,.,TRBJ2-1,TGTGCCAGCAGCTTAGGCTCGGCGGTAACCTACAATGAGCAGTTCTTC,CASSLGSAVTYNEQFF
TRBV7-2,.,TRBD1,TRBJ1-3,TGTGCCAGCAGCGCAAGACAGGGGGTATCTGGAAACACCATATATTTT,CASSARQGVSGNTIYF
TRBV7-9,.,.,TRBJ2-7,TGTGCCAGCAGCTTAGGCCAACCTAGCCCCGACGAGCAGTACTTC,CASSLGQPSPDEQYF
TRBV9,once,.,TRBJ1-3,TGTGCCAGCAGCGTAGCTGGAGGGTCGGCTGGAAACACCATATATTTT,CASSVAGGSAGNTIYF
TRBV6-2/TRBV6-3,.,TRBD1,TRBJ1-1,TGTGCCAGCAGCTTAACCGGACAGGGTGAAGCTTTCTTT,CASSLTGQGEAFF
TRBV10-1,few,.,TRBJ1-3,TGCGCCAGCAGCTCCCCTCCCGGGGGGAATTTATTCTCTGGAAACACCATATATTTT,CASSSPPGGNLFSGNTIYF
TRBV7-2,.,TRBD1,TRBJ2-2,TGTGCCAGCAGCTTCAACAGGGGGCTGACCGGGGAGCTGTTTTTT,CASSFNRGLTGELFF
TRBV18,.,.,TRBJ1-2,TGTGCCAGCTCCCTCACAGGGTTCTATGGCTACACCTTC,CASSLTGFYGYTF
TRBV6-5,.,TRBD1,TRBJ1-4,TGTGCCAGCAGTTACTCGAATTGGGACAGGGGGGAAAAACTGTTTTTT,CASSYSNWDRGEKLFF
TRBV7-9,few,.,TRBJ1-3,TGTGCACCGGGAGACTCTGGAAACACCATATATTTT,CAPGDSGNTIYF
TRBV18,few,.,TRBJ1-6,TGTGCCAGCTCACCGACGGAGGGGTCTAATTCACCCCTCCACTTT,CASSPTEGSNSPLHF
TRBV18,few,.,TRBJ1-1,TGTGCCAGCTCCGCGGGCCCGAACACTGAAGCTTTCTTT,CASSAGPNTEAFF
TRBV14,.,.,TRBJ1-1,TGTGCCAGCAGCCAAGGAATCGGTAGCTTTGAAGCTTTCTTT,CASSQGIGSFEAFF